The rows below give T cell receptor beta chains drawn from one sample of a study of cytomegalovirus exposure and HLA in healthy donors. Sequencing used immunoSEQ multiplex PCR; TCRdb keeps in-frame clones, though not all of them. The sample totals 100,000 to 150,000 clones. What was sequenced was PBMCs. The receptors originated from a woman aged 35 to 49 in good health and CMV-seronegative. The CDR3 runs from the conserved cysteine through the conserved F or W. D genes are given only for firm matches.

J gene,V gene,D gene,CDR3 protein,CDR3 DNA
TRBJ1-4,TRBV27,NA,CASTRTATNEKLFF,TGTGCCAGCACCCGGACAGCAACTAATGAAAAACTGTTTTTT
TRBJ1-2,TRBV5-4,TRBD1,CASSLGGGEGYTF,TGTGCCAGCAGCTTGGGAGGGGGCGAGGGCTACACCTTC
TRBJ2-5,TRBV5-1,NA,CASSLGRAVDQETQYF,TGCGCCAGCAGCTTGGGTCGAGCGGTCGACCAAGAGACCCAGTACTTC
TRBJ1-1,TRBV19,NA,CASMEQGMSPEAFF,TGTGCCAGTATGGAGCAGGGGATGTCACCTGAAGCTTTCTTT
TRBJ1-1,TRBV5-1,NA,CASSAGGRNTEAFF,TGCGCCAGCTCGGCGGGGGGCAGGAACACTGAAGCTTTCTTT
TRBJ1-4,TRBV9,TRBD1,CASSVDDRGREKLFF,TGTGCCAGCAGCGTAGACGACAGGGGACGAGAAAAACTGTTTTTT
TRBJ1-6,TRBV15,TRBD1,CATSSKTGEESPLHF,TGTGCCACCAGCAGCAAAACAGGGGAGGAGTCACCCCTCCACTTT
TRBJ1-4,TRBV25-1,TRBD1,CASGQGATNEKLFF,TGTGCCAGCGGACAGGGGGCGACTAATGAAAAACTGTTTTTT
TRBJ2-3,TRBV5-4,NA,CASSSKTGYSTDTQYF,TGTGCCAGCAGCTCAAAGACAGGTTATAGCACAGATACGCAGTATTTT
TRBJ1-4,TRBV5-1,NA,CASSQRGGANEKLFF,TGCGCCAGCAGCCAGCGGGGGGGCGCTAATGAAAAACTGTTTTTT
TRBJ2-3,TRBV28,NA,CASSGGTDTQYF,TGTGCCAGCTCCGGGGGCACAGATACGCAGTATTTT
TRBJ1-1,TRBV20-1,NA,CSARHRSEAFF,TGCAGTGCTAGACACCGGAGTGAAGCTTTCTTT
TRBJ1-2,TRBV5-1,NA,CASTDSPPNYGYTF,TGCGCCAGCACGGACAGTCCTCCTAACTATGGCTACACCTTC
TRBJ2-3,TRBV7-2,TRBD2,CASSINSGGRTDTQYF,TGTGCCAGCAGCATAAATAGCGGGGGGCGCACAGATACGCAGTATTTT
TRBJ2-3,TRBV6-4,NA,CASSATGTHTDTQYF,TGTGCCAGCAGTGCAACAGGGACACACACAGATACGCAGTATTTT
TRBJ2-7,TRBV25-1,NA,CASSRRVQGEQYF,TGTGCCAGCAGCCGCAGGGTACAAGGAGAGCAGTACTTC
TRBJ2-3,TRBV7-2,TRBD2,CASSLYERGTQYF,TGTGCCAGCAGCTTATATGAGCGGGGGACGCAGTATTTT
TRBJ1-1,TRBV14,NA,CASSQEGRGWNTEAFF,TGTGCCAGCAGCCAAGAAGGTAGGGGATGGAACACTGAAGCTTTCTTT
TRBJ1-2,TRBV28,NA,CASSSRQYGYTF,TGTGCCAGCAGTTCCCGACAGTATGGCTACACCTTC
TRBJ1-5,TRBV4-3,NA,CASSQAGGRNQPQHF,TGCGCCAGCAGCCAAGCCGGGGGTCGGAATCAGCCCCAGCATTTT
TRBJ1-5,TRBV6-1,NA,CASSALGQRGNQPQHF,TGTGCCAGCAGTGCGCTGGGGCAAAGGGGGAATCAGCCCCAGCATTTT